These T cell receptor beta chains were read from a single sample in a study of cytomegalovirus exposure and HLA in healthy donors. Using immunoSEQ multiplex PCR, the repertoire was profiled, and TCRdb retains in-frame clones only, with some absent. The table shows about 150,000 clones, with over 75% occurring only once. Sequenced material: PBMCs. The source of these receptors is a man between 25 and 39 years old in good health. Both conserved end residues are part of each CDR3. The D gene is left open where the match is weak. Clone size is shown for a subset of rows, as once, few, many or a class of expanded clone.

len,d_gene,v_gene,j_gene,abundance,CDR3aa,CDR3nt
17,TRBD2,TRBV27,TRBJ2-4,NA,CASSLPPREGLSLIQYF,TGTGCCAGCAGTTTACCACCCCGGGAGGGCCTCTCCCTCATTCAGTACTTC
13,NA,TRBV4-3,TRBJ2-2,few,CASSQGEVGELFF,TGCGCCAGCAGCCAAGGGGAGGTCGGGGAGCTGTTTTTT
14,TRBD2,TRBV13,TRBJ2-1,NA,CASSAGREGNEQFF,TGTGCCAGCAGCGCGGGTCGGGAGGGCAATGAGCAGTTCTTC
12,NA,TRBV5-4,TRBJ2-7,NA,CASSFASREQYF,TGTGCCAGCAGCTTTGCAAGTCGGGAGCAGTACTTC
13,TRBD2,TRBV18,TRBJ2-7,NA,CASSGLAGEEQYF,TGTGCCAGCTCGGGACTAGCGGGAGAGGAGCAGTACTTC
13,TRBD1,TRBV5-4,TRBJ1-1,NA,CASSFTGAGLAFF,TGTGCCAGCAGCTTTACAGGGGCTGGATTGGCTTTCTTT
17,TRBD2,TRBV9,TRBJ2-3,NA,CASSVLAGGGLTDTQYF,TGTGCCAGCAGCGTCTTGGCGGGGGGGGGCCTCACAGATACGCAGTATTTT
16,TRBD1,TRBV30,TRBJ1-5,NA,CAWSAGQGARDQPQHF,TGTGCCTGGAGTGCTGGACAGGGGGCGAGGGATCAGCCCCAGCATTTT
13,NA,TRBV9,TRBJ2-3,NA,CASSVDWSDTQYF,TGTGCCAGCAGCGTAGACTGGTCAGATACGCAGTATTTT
16,TRBD2,TRBV19,TRBJ2-5,once,CASSILSSGLGETQYF,TGTGCCAGTAGTATCCTCTCTAGCGGGCTCGGCGAGACCCAGTACTTC
12,NA,TRBV7-2,TRBJ2-7,NA,CASSLARVEQYF,TGTGCCAGCAGCTTAGCGAGGGTCGAGCAGTACTTC
15,TRBD2,TRBV11-2,TRBJ2-7,once,CASSLAGSGSYEQYF,TGTGCCAGCAGCTTAGCGGGTAGCGGGAGTTACGAGCAGTACTTC
14,TRBD2,TRBV5-1,TRBJ2-3,NA,CASSFLAGVDTQYF,TGCGCCAGCAGCTTCCTGGCGGGGGTAGATACGCAGTATTTT
16,TRBD2,TRBV6-5,TRBJ2-7,NA,CASSYSLGTRGNEQYF,TGTGCCAGCAGTTATTCTCTCGGGACTAGGGGGAACGAGCAGTACTTC
15,NA,TRBV25-1,TRBJ1-4,NA,CASSEFAGRNEKLFF,TGTGCCAGCAGTGAATTTGCCGGGAGAAATGAAAAACTGTTTTTT
16,TRBD2,TRBV6-1,TRBJ2-1,NA,CASSGGRTSGYNEQFF,TGTGCCAGCAGTGGGGGCCGGACTAGCGGATACAATGAGCAGTTCTTC
12,NA,TRBV27,TRBJ2-3,NA,CACHSGADTQYF,TGTGCCTGCCATTCGGGTGCAGATACGCAGTATTTT